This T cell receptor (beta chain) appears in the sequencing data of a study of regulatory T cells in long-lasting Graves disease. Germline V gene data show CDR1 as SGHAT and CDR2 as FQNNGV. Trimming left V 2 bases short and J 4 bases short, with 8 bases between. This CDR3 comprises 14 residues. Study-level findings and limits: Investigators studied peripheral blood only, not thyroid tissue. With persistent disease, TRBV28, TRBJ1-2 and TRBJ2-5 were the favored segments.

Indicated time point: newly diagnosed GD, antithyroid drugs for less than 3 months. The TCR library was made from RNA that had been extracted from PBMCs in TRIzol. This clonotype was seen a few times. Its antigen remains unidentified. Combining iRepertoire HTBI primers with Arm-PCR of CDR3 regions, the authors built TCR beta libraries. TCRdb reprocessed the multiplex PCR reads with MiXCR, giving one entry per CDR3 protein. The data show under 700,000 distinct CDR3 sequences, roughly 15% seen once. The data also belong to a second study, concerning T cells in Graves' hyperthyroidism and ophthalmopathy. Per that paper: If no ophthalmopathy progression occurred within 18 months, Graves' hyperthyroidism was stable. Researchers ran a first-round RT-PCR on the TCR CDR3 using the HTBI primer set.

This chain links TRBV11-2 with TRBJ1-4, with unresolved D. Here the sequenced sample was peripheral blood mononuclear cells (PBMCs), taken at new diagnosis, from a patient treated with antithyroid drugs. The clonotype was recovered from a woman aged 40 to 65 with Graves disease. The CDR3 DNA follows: TGTGCCAGCAGCTTATCTACTAGTAATGAAAAACTGTTTTTT. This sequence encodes CASSLSTSNEKLFF.